The next 9 T cell receptor beta chains were all read from a single sample in a study of T cells after yellow fever vaccination. TCRdb processed the 5' RACE reads anew with MiXCR; each CDR3 protein has one entry. The table has about 400,000 distinct CDR3 sequences, roughly 11% seen once. Sequencing used PBMCs, obtained on the day of the first yellow fever vaccination. These receptors were obtained from a man aged 18 to 30 who received the YFV17D yellow fever vaccine.

In this sample, this clonotype turned up many times. The chain couples TRBV5-1 to TRBJ1-1; D unresolved. The CDR3 loop spans 16 amino acids. Per the germline V gene, CDR1 is SGHRS and CDR2 is YFSETQ. Trimming shortened V by 1 base and J by 0 bases, and 13 bases separated the two germline ends. As DNA, the CDR3 is TGCGCCAGCAGCTTGTTGTCCGCCGGGGTGAACACTGAAGCTTTCTTT. Its translation is CASSLLSAGVNTEAFF.

This clonotype has just a few counts. V gene TRBV19 combines with J gene TRBJ2-3; weak D call: TRBD1 (6 bases). In germline, CDR1 is LNHDA, CDR2 SQIVND (reference sequence). V was clipped by 6 bases and J by 3 bases, with 13 bases between them. CDR3 length equals 14 residues. CDR3 coding DNA: TGTGCCAGTAGCGCAGGGGCCATTACAGATACGCAGTATTTT. Residues: CASSAGAITDTQYF.

This rearrangement joins TRBV5-4 to TRBJ2-1; D remains unclear. The germline V gene encodes CDR1 SGHNT and CDR2 YYREEE (reference sequence). V was pared by 4 bases and J by 0 bases, with 14 bases between. This CDR3 comprises 16 residues. CDR3: CASSRKALSSYNEQFF. CDR3 in DNA: TGTGCCAGCAGCCGAAAAGCGCTTAGCTCCTACAATGAGCAGTTCTTC.

This chain connects TRBV19 to TRBJ2-2, with 8 bases matching TRBD2. The length of the CDR3 is 14 residues. Trimming removed 7 bases from V and 1 base from J; junction bases left unmatched: 2. Germline loops: CDR1 LNHDA, CDR2 SQIVND (reference sequence). The CDR3 DNA sequence: TGTGCCAGTACGAGCGGGAGGAACACCGGGGAGCTGTTTTTT. Protein product: CASTSGRNTGELFF.

This clonotype has a count of ten or more. The chain is built from TRBV29-1 and TRBJ2-1, with D possibly TRBD2 on 6 matching bases. The CDR3 loop spans 11 amino acids. Germline assignment: CDR1 SQVTM and CDR2 ANQGSEA. The CDR3 DNA sequence: TGCAGTTCTAGCTCGGGGGATGAGCAGTTCTTC. Its protein is CSSSSGDEQFF.

There are many counts of this clonotype. This chain joins TRBV7-2 and TRBJ2-1, with D possibly matching TRBD1 (6 bases). The CDR3 length is 15 residues. Trimming left V 5 bases short and J 4 bases short, with 15 bases between. From germline, CDR1 is SGHTA and CDR2 FQGNSA. Here the CDR3 DNA reads TGTGCCAGCAGCCTTAGGACAGCCTCATACAATGAGCAGTTCTTC. This encodes CASSLRTASYNEQFF.

J is TRBJ2-7 and V is TRBV29-1; possibly TRBD2 for D (5 bases). The V gene lost 8 bases and the J gene lost 4 bases, with 21 bases spanning the gap. Germline loops: CDR1 SQVTM, CDR2 ANQGSEA. CDR3 length equals 14 residues. Here the CDR3 reads CSPRTWWARYEQYV. The CDR3 DNA follows: TGCAGCCCCCGGACTTGGTGGGCGCGGTACGAGCAGTACGTC.

V is TRBV24-1 and J is TRBJ1-5, with D unclear. The CDR3 has 12 residues. Germline values: CDR1 KGHDR, CDR2 SFDVKD. The ends were cut back, 4 bases at V and 11 bases at J, with 11 bases in the middle. This CDR3 is CATSDPFGAQHF. The DNA for the CDR3 is TGTGCCACCAGTGACCCCTTCGGGGCCCAGCATTTT.

This chain connects TRBV7-2 to TRBJ2-2; TRBD1 might be the D (6 bases). The germline gives CDR1 SGHTA, CDR2 FQGNSA. Trimming took 5 bases from V and 9 from J, leaving 13 bases between them. The CDR3 runs to 13 residues. The CDR3 loop is CASSVQGGRELFF. CDR3 nucleotides: TGTGCCAGCAGCGTTCAAGGGGGACGGGAGCTGTTTTTT.